Listed below are T cell receptor beta chains from one sample, sequenced in a study of T cells in Graves' hyperthyroidism and ophthalmopathy. Each CDR3 protein is one row after TCRdb ran MiXCR on the multiplex PCR reads. The sample records a few hundred thousand distinct CDR3 sequences, nearly 15% being singletons. Sequencing was carried out using blood. These receptors originate from a woman aged 50 to 65 with Graves' hyperthyroidism that later progressed to Graves' ophthalmopathy. CDR3s include the opening cysteine and the closing phenylalanine or tryptophan. The D gene is left open where the match is weak. Expanded clones get a size class; other rows say once, few or many, or leave the size out.

V	size	D	J	DNA	CDR3
TRBV12-3/TRBV12-4	many	TRBD1	TRBJ2-2	TGTGCCAGCAGCTCCGGACAGGGTGACACCGGGGAGCTGTTTTTT	CASSSGQGDTGELFF
TRBV7-6	NA	TRBD1	TRBJ1-2	TGTGCCAGCAGCCTCCGGGGGGGACAGGGCTACACCTTC	CASSLRGGQGYTF
TRBV28	many	TRBD1	TRBJ2-7	TGTGCCAGCAGTCTACAGGGGTTGGGGCAGTACTTC	CASSLQGLGQYF
TRBV27	many	NA	TRBJ2-2	TGTGCCAGCAGTTCCGTCCTTACCGGGGAGCTGTTTTTT	CASSSVLTGELFF
TRBV28	many	NA	TRBJ2-1	TGTGCCAGTCCTGACTGTACTAGAAGTCGGGTCCAAAACTCCTACAATGAGCAGTTCTTC	CASPDCTRSRVQNSYNEQFF
TRBV12-3/TRBV12-4	NA	NA	TRBJ1-3	TGTGCCAGCAGAGCAGGGTCGTCCGGAAACACCATATATTTT	CASRAGSSGNTIYF
TRBV7-3	NA	TRBD2	TRBJ2-3	TGTGCCAGCAGCTTACTGAGCGGGAGGTCAGATACGCAGTATTTT	CASSLLSGRSDTQYF
TRBV2	many	NA	TRBJ1-6	TGTGCCAGCAGTCCCCAGGGAAGCCGTAATTCACCCCTCCACTTT	CASSPQGSRNSPLHF
TRBV10-1	many	TRBD2	TRBJ2-7	TGCGCCAGCAGCGTCCAGCGGGAGGGGTACGAGCAGTACTTC	CASSVQREGYEQYF
TRBV28	NA	TRBD1	TRBJ1-6	TGTGCCAGCACCCACCGGGGGGCAGGGGGATCACCCCTCCACTTT	CASTHRGAGGSPLHF
TRBV24-1	NA	NA	TRBJ2-6	TGTGCCACCAGTGGGCTTTCTGGGGCCAACGTCCTGACTTTC	CATSGLSGANVLTF
TRBV20-1	many	NA	TRBJ2-7	TGCAGTGCTCCAGGGGTGGAAGGGCTGAGCTACGAGCAGTACTTC	CSAPGVEGLSYEQYF
TRBV6-1	NA	NA	TRBJ1-6	TGTGCCAGCATTCGACAGTTCCGTCTTGATTCACCCCTCCACTTT	CASIRQFRLDSPLHF
TRBV11-2	many	TRBD2	TRBJ2-1	TGTGCCAGCAGCTTGTTTGGGACTAGCGGGACCCTTAGCTCCTACAATGAGCAGTTCTTC	CASSLFGTSGTLSSYNEQFF
TRBV5-1	many	TRBD1	TRBJ2-7	TGCGCCAGCAGCTGGGGACAGGGAGCCTACGAGCAGTACTTC	CASSWGQGAYEQYF
TRBV9	many	NA	TRBJ2-5	TGTGCCAGCAGCGTAGGGGGAGCTCCCGCCGTGGGGACCCAGTACTTC	CASSVGGAPAVGTQYF
TRBV20-1	many	TRBD2	TRBJ2-3	TGCAGTGCTAGAGGACAAGCGGGAGTGACAGATACGCAGTATTTT	CSARGQAGVTDTQYF
TRBV7-9	many	NA	TRBJ2-3	TGTGCCAGCAGCTTAGGAGTTAGCAGGCAGTATTTT	CASSLGVSRQYF
TRBV7-6	NA	TRBD2	TRBJ2-5	TGTGCCAGCAGCTGGCGGGGGAGGGGACAAGAGACCCAGTACTTC	CASSWRGRGQETQYF
TRBV12-3/TRBV12-4	NA	TRBD1	TRBJ1-6	TGTGCCAGCAGTCCACAGGGGGCGAATTCACCCCTCCACTTT	CASSPQGANSPLHF
TRBV11-2	many	NA	TRBJ2-7	TGTGCCAGCAGCTTAGAACGCGGGTCGCCCTACGAGCAGTACTTC	CASSLERGSPYEQYF
TRBV29-1	few	NA	TRBJ2-1	TGCAGCGTGGACTACAATGAGCAGTTCTTC	CSVDYNEQFF
TRBV15	NA	NA	TRBJ2-7	TGTGCCACCAGCAGTTCTGGACGGAGGACCTACGAGCAGTACTTC	CATSSSGRRTYEQYF
TRBV20-1	NA	TRBD2	TRBJ2-6	TGCAGTGCTAGTTCGGTAGCGGGAGCTTCTGGGGCCAACGTCCTGACTTTC	CSASSVAGASGANVLTF
TRBV10-3	many	NA	TRBJ2-5	TGTGCCATCAGTGTGGGGGAGACCCAGTACTTC	CAISVGETQYF
TRBV9	few	NA	TRBJ1-5	TGTGCCAGCAGCCCTCAAAGGGATCTGATTCAGCCCCAGCATTTT	CASSPQRDLIQPQHF
TRBV5-1	NA	NA	TRBJ2-5	TGCGCCAGCAGCTTGCACGGGATGCTAGAGACCCAGTACTTC	CASSLHGMLETQYF
TRBV2	many	TRBD1	TRBJ2-7	TGTGCCAGCAGTCAAAGGGGGACAGGGGTCCACGAGCAGTACTTC	CASSQRGTGVHEQYF
TRBV20-1	many	NA	TRBJ2-2	TGCAGTGCAAGGGGCTACATGGGGGGTAGGGAGGGGGAGCTGTTTTTT	CSARGYMGGREGELFF
TRBV3-1	many	TRBD1	TRBJ2-7	TGTGCCAGCAGCCCGTTCCACCCCCTCCAACAGGGGGTTACCTACGAGCAGTACTTC	CASSPFHPLQQGVTYEQYF
TRBV5-1	NA	TRBD2	TRBJ2-2	TGCGCCAGCAGCTTGCCGACTAGCGGGAACACCGGGGAGCTGTTTTTT	CASSLPTSGNTGELFF
TRBV2	many	NA	TRBJ2-3	TGTGCCAGGTGGGGCAGGGGAAGCACAGATACGCAGTATTTT	CARWGRGSTDTQYF
TRBV11-2	NA	TRBD1	TRBJ2-1	TGTGCCAGCAGCTGGCGACAGGGGGCGAGAGCCAATGAGCAGTTCTTC	CASSWRQGARANEQFF
TRBV7-8	many	NA	TRBJ2-5	TGTGCCAGCAGCACGAGGGCCGGTTTGGCAGAGACCCAGTACTTC	CASSTRAGLAETQYF
TRBV19	few	TRBD1	TRBJ1-2	TGTGCCACCCGAACGGATCGACAGGGTCCGAGAGGCTACACCTTC	CATRTDRQGPRGYTF
TRBV6-1	NA	NA	TRBJ2-7	TGTGCCAACTTGTCGTCGCGGGCTCTCGAGCAGTACTTC	CANLSSRALEQYF
TRBV6-4	NA	NA	TRBJ1-2	TGTGCCAGCAGTAAGGTGCGGGGCTCTGGTGGCTACACCTTC	CASSKVRGSGGYTF
TRBV2	many	TRBD1	TRBJ1-1	TGTGCCAGCAGGGGAACAGGGGCGGGGACTGAAGCTTTCTTT	CASRGTGAGTEAFF
TRBV28	few	NA	TRBJ2-7	TGTGCCAGCAGCCTACCCCTTCCGCTAAACGAGCAGTACTTC	CASSLPLPLNEQYF